What follows describes a single T cell receptor beta chain. This clonotype was counted a few times. Its specific antigen is unknown. Nothing much larger sits one base from this clone, and base qualities are not available. The entry originates in a study of T-cell memory formation after mild COVID-19 (dated by TCRdb to the early 2020s). For context, the study as a whole: TCR sequence clusters from the two donors were largely donor specific. In a couple of donors, T-cell clones that expanded and contracted after mild COVID-19 were tracked by sequencing TCRalpha and TCRbeta repertoires over time. The cohort comprised two young, previously healthy adult volunteers, one female and one male.

Sequenced on an Illumina NovaSeq 6000. TCRalpha and TCRbeta cDNA libraries were built by 5'RACE with constant-segment primers, adding sample barcodes and unique molecular identifiers. RNA was extracted from every sample with Trizol reagent. Libraries were amplified in two PCR steps, with a second sample barcode and Illumina TruSeq adapters added in the second step. Sequencing of libraries was performed on an Illumina NovaSeq with 2 x 150 bp paired-end reads. On the authors' methods: With migec v1.2.7, reads were demultiplexed and then collapsed into UMI-guided consensus sequences. Using mixcr v2.1.11, the UMI consensuses were aligned to TRA and TRB V and J templates and assembled into clonotypes. Expanded or contracted clonotypes were those called significant by both edgeR and NoisET, with noise models trained on biological replicates. For edgeR calls, a false discovery rate-adjusted p below 0.01 and a log2 fold-change threshold of 1 were applied. PCA with hierarchical clustering of max-normalized trajectories of the 1000 most abundant clonotypes was used as exploratory dynamics analysis. Each responding clone was given a CD4 or CD8 phenotype based on the CD4+ and CD8+ repertoires, which had been sequenced separately. TCRdb reran the public reads through fastp at Q25 and MiXCR, keeping productive beta chains. Each entry is one CDR3 protein sequence, shown with its most common DNA and genes. TCRdb, not the original authors, processed these V and J calls. The sample includes over 250,000 distinct CDR3 sequences, with 15% observed a single time. The top ten hold around a fifth of the sample.

PBMCs were isolated by Ficoll-Paque density gradient centrifugation. As encoded in the germline V gene, CDR1 is KGHDR while CDR2 is SFDVKD. Germline trimming: 3 bases from V, 6 bases from J; junction bases outside gene matches: 9. From the cysteine through the phenylalanine, the CDR3 covers 16 amino acids. Solely the CDR3 DNA is kept, with 48 bases framed from the first base. Study-wide findings and limitations: Contracting CD4+ clones appeared mostly in the CM and EM memory subsets, whereas CD8+ clones were enriched in EMRA. Some responding clones were detected in pre-infection memory, which suggested that pre-existing cross-reactive memory T cells had joined the SARS-CoV-2 response. The study covered only two mild cases, and larger cohorts including severe cases with pre-infection samples were considered necessary. Balanced CD4/CD8 phenotypes were observed for clones contracting from day 15 to 85, whereas a bias towards CD4+ was observed for a second wave of clones expanding from day 15 to 37. The second-wave clones that peaked on day 37 were not confirmed to be SARS-CoV-2 specific.

Source material: PBMCs or a T cell subset sorted from them (not recorded which). The receptor was isolated from a man aged 18-30 years who had mild COVID-19 (a few samples of this study predate the infection). The sample titles of this study are shuffled in the database, so cell type and time point are left out; the donor was told from shared clones. This chain is built from TRBV24-1 and TRBJ2-1, and 8 bases in between align with TRBD1. CDR3 loop: CATSDPRQGNINEQFF. The nucleotide sequence reads as follows: TGTGCCACCAGTGATCCTAGACAGGGGAATATCAATGAGCAGTTCTTC.